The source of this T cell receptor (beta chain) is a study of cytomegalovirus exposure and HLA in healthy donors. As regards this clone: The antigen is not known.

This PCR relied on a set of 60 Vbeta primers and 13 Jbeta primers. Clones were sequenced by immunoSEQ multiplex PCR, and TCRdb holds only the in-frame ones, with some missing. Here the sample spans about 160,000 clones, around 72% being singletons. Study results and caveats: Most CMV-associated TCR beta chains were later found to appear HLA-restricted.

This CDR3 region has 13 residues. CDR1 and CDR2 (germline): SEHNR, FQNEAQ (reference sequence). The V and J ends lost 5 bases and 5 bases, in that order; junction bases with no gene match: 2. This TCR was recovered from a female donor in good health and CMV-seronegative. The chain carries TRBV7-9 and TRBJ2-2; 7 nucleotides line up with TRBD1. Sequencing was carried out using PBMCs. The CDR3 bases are TGTGCCAGCAGCCAGACAGGGACCGGGGAGCTGTTTTTT. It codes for CASSQTGTGELFF.